This is a list of T cell receptor beta chains from one sample in a study of vaccination and CD4 T cells after COVID-19. TCRdb processed the PCR reads anew with MiXCR; each CDR3 protein has one entry. The table records around 15,000 distinct CDR3 sequences, around 38% of them present only once. For these receptors, no antigen is known. Sequencing input: cultured CD4+ T cells from blood. Receptor source: a human donor with COVID-19. Each CDR3 is given with its conserved first and last residue. The D gene is left open where the match is weak. Expanded clones are given a class, and other clones once, few, many or no size at all.

TRBV7-3	few	NA	TRBJ2-2	CASSKAGVGTGELFF	TGTGCCAGCAGCAAGGCCGGGGTGGGCACCGGGGAGCTGTTTTTT
TRBV6-1	NA	TRBD1	TRBJ2-7	CASKRTGESYEQYF	TGTGCCAGCAAGAGGACAGGGGAATCCTACGAGCAGTACTTC
TRBV28	NA	TRBD1	TRBJ1-3	CASSPDRVRYF	TGTGCCAGCAGCCCGGACAGGGTCAGGTATTTT
TRBV6-1	NA	NA	TRBJ1-2	CASTLYNYNGYTF	TGTGCCAGCACCCTATACAACTACAATGGCTACACCTTC
TRBV10-1	once	TRBD2	TRBJ2-1	CASSESQRGVDEQFF	TGCGCCAGCAGTGAGTCGCAGCGGGGGGTCGATGAGCAGTTCTTC
TRBV7-9	NA	NA	TRBJ1-2	CASSLSAARYGYTF	TGTGCCAGCAGCTTATCAGCAGCCCGTTATGGCTACACCTTC
TRBV5-4	few	NA	TRBJ1-2	CASSLDGFGYTF	TGTGCCAGCAGCTTGGATGGTTTTGGCTACACCTTC
TRBV15	few	NA	TRBJ1-1	CATSTPLGGRGRTEAFF	TGTGCCACCAGCACCCCCCTGGGGGGGCGAGGACGCACTGAAGCTTTCTTT
TRBV7-6	few	TRBD1	TRBJ1-5	CASSEGQVNQPQHF	TGTGCCAGCAGCGAGGGACAGGTTAATCAGCCCCAGCATTTT
TRBV4-2	few	TRBD2	TRBJ2-7	CASQLAAGGEQYF	TGTGCCAGCCAGCTAGCGGCGGGCGGCGAGCAGTACTTC
TRBV2	NA	NA	TRBJ1-1	CASISRTGTEAFF	TGTGCCAGCATCAGCCGAACAGGGACTGAAGCTTTCTTT
TRBV6-2/TRBV6-3	NA	NA	TRBJ2-2	CASSYVARGIRSGELFF	TGTGCCAGCAGTTACGTCGCCAGGGGTATTCGGAGCGGGGAGCTGTTTTTT
TRBV10-3	few	NA	TRBJ2-2	CAIRGLLNTGELFF	TGTGCCATCAGGGGACTGCTAAACACCGGGGAGCTGTTTTTT
TRBV15	few	NA	TRBJ1-1	CATSRDLGENTEAFF	TGTGCCACCAGCAGAGATCTGGGGGAGAACACTGAAGCTTTCTTT
TRBV12-3/TRBV12-4	NA	NA	TRBJ2-5	CASSPFKETQYF	TGTGCCAGCAGCCCATTCAAAGAGACCCAGTACTTC
TRBV19	once	NA	TRBJ1-5	CAVNLGTYYQPQHF	TGTGCCGTGAACCTCGGGACCTATTATCAGCCCCAGCATTTT
TRBV20-1	few	TRBD1	TRBJ1-5	CSATASTVGQAVYQPQHF	TGCAGTGCTACGGCTTCTACCGTAGGACAGGCCGTTTATCAGCCCCAGCATTTT
TRBV6-5	few	TRBD2	TRBJ2-1	CASSYQTTGRGGRNEQFF	TGTGCCAGCAGTTACCAGACTACCGGGCGGGGGGGCCGCAATGAGCAGTTCTTC
TRBV19	few	TRBD1	TRBJ2-7	CASTRGQGPYEQYF	TGTGCCAGTACCCGCGGACAGGGTCCCTACGAGCAGTACTTC
TRBV5-4	NA	TRBD2	TRBJ2-3	CASTRSGGGTDTQYF	TGTGCCAGCACCCGGAGCGGGGGGGGCACAGATACGCAGTATTTT
TRBV7-2	NA	NA	TRBJ1-5	CASSFMPGVSNQPQHF	TGTGCCAGCAGCTTTATGCCAGGGGTGAGCAATCAGCCCCAGCATTTT
TRBV6-1	few	TRBD1	TRBJ1-1	CASRTDRGNTEAFF	TGTGCCAGCAGAACAGACAGGGGGAACACTGAAGCTTTCTTT